One and the same sample provided the 22 T cell receptor beta chains below, sequenced in a study of control samples from healthy donors and cancer patients. The method was immunoSEQ multiplex PCR; TCRdb's version includes in-frame clones alone and lacks a portion of them. The sample contains fewer than 200,000 clones, around 90% of which appear only once. The sample consisted of blood. Receptor source: a man between 25 and 39 years old in good health.

The CDR3 DNA follows: TGTGCCAGCAAGATTCGACTAGCGGGGAACACCGGGGAGCTGTTTTTT. The encoded protein is CASKIRLAGNTGELFF. V gene TRBV28 combines with J gene TRBJ2-2; 10 nucleotides align to TRBD2. The germline V gene encodes CDR1 MDHEN and CDR2 SYDVKM. This CDR3 contains 16 residues. Trimming removed 7 bases from V and 1 base from J; junction bases left unmatched: 6.

The rearrangement links TRBV5-1 to TRBJ2-7, with D perhaps matching TRBD1 or TRBD2 (5 bases each). With 4 bases removed from V and 7 bases from J, the gap between germline ends came to 15 bases. CDR3 length: 13 amino acids. Germline V CDR1 and CDR2: SGHRS, YFSETQ. The CDR3 loop reads CASSASGTREQYF. CDR3 DNA sequence: TGCGCCAGCAGCGCCTCCGGGACCCGTGAGCAGTACTTC.

The genes are TRBV10-2 and TRBJ2-5, with D perhaps given as TRBD1 or TRBD2 (5 bases each). CDR3 length: 13 residues. V was clipped by 3 bases and J by 4 bases, with 9 bases between them. CDR1 is WSHSY, CDR2 SAAADI, per germline. CDR3 sequence (DNA): TGCGCCAGCAGTGATCGGGGCCGAGAGACCCAGTACTTC. This encodes CASSDRGRETQYF.

This clone was counted a single time. CDR3 coding DNA: TGTGCCAGCAGCTTGGACATCTCTGGGGCCAACGTCCTGACTTTC. It encodes CASSLDISGANVLTF. The chain has TRBV5-4 and TRBJ2-6; D is ambiguous. There are 15 residues in the CDR3. Germline V lookup: CDR1 SGHNT, CDR2 YYREEE (reference sequence). V lost 0 bases and J 0 bases, leaving 4 bases between the germline ends.

J is TRBJ2-1 and V is TRBV6-1, with 7 bases matching TRBD1. The trim removed 0 bases at V and 7 bases at J, leaving 9 bases unmatched. The CDR3 is 16 amino acids. Germline values: CDR1 MNHNS, CDR2 SASEGT. CDR3 DNA sequence: TGTGCCAGCAGTGAAGCGAAAGGGGGCGCGGGTAATGAGCAGTTCTTC. As protein: CASSEAKGGAGNEQFF.

This chain joins TRBV5-4 and TRBJ2-5, with no clear D. CDR3 length: 13 residues. Trimming took 1 base from V and 4 from J, leaving 8 bases between them. Germline V gene lookup returns CDR1 SGHNT and CDR2 YYREEE (reference sequence). DNA for the CDR3: TGTGCCAGCAGCTTGTTGTCGGGAGAGACCCAGTACTTC. Its translation: CASSLLSGETQYF.

The V call is TRBV5-1, the J call TRBJ1-3, with D maybe TRBD1 (5 bases). Between the trimmed V and J ends, which lost 3 bases and 3 bases, there was a span of 7 bases. The germline CDR1 and CDR2 sequences are SGHRS and YFSETQ. The CDR3 contains 13 residues. The CDR3 coding sequence is TGCGCCAGCAGCTCGGACATTGGAAACACCATATATTTT. It codes for CASSSDIGNTIYF.

The chain couples TRBV5-4 to TRBJ2-1; 10 bases line up with TRBD2. The J segment lost 7 bases and the V segment lost 2 bases, leaving 3 bases of the junction unmatched. CDR1 is SGHNT, CDR2 YYREEE, per germline (reference sequence). The length of the CDR3 is 14 residues. CDR3 region: CASSLAGGWNEQFF. The CDR3 DNA sequence: TGTGCCAGCAGCTTAGCGGGGGGGTGGAATGAGCAGTTCTTC.

The CDR3 is CASSMDRGRSQPQHF. The CDR3, as DNA: TGTGCCAGCAGCATGGACAGGGGGCGATCTCAGCCCCAGCATTTT. The chain has TRBV2 and TRBJ1-5, with TRBD1 matching over 11 bases. The CDR3 covers 15 residues. Germline lookup yields CDR1 SNHLY and CDR2 FYNNEI. J lost 6 bases, V lost 6 bases, and 7 bases had no gene match.

The chain has TRBV18 and TRBJ2-2; 11 bases line up with TRBD2. The CDR3 consists of 16 residues. With V trimmed by 2 bases and J by 7 bases, 6 bases remained unmatched. Per germline, CDR1 KGHSH and CDR2 LQKENI. The CDR3 nucleotides read TGTGCCAGCTCACCATTACTAGCGGGAGACTTCGGGGAGCTGTTTTTT. It is translated as CASSPLLAGDFGELFF.

The chain has TRBV18 and TRBJ2-7; no firm D call. V lost 3 bases, J lost 7 bases, and 19 bases lay in between. This CDR3 comprises 15 residues. CDR1 is KGHSH and CDR2 is LQKENI in the germline V gene. The CDR3 loop is CASSPIPSAPREQYF. The CDR3 coding sequence is TGTGCCAGCTCACCTATCCCGTCCGCTCCCCGGGAGCAGTACTTC.

V and J are TRBV7-2 and TRBJ2-6; unclear D gene. This CDR3 region has 16 residues. Looked up from germline, CDR1 is SGHTA and CDR2 is FQGNSA. V was cut by 2 bases and J by 0 bases, with 8 bases left in between. The CDR3 DNA reads TGTGCCAGCAGCTTAAGTCTGAGCTCTGGGGCCAACGTCCTGACTTTC. Translation gives CASSLSLSSGANVLTF.

The chain joins TRBV6-2 or TRBV6-3 to TRBJ1-4; no reliable D call. The germline gives CDR1 MNHEY, CDR2 SVGEGT. The CDR3 covers 14 residues. V shed 6 bases and J shed 5 bases, with 13 bases lying between them. The CDR3 coding sequence is TGTGCCAGCAGCCTTCGAGCCGGGAATGAAAAACTGTTTTTT. Translating it yields CASSLRAGNEKLFF.

This clone rates as medium-sized. The chain recombines TRBV6-2 or TRBV6-3 with TRBJ2-2, with D hard to call. This CDR3 contains 13 residues. CDR1 and CDR2 from the germline V gene are MNHEY and SVGEGT. V was shortened by 2 bases and J by 3 bases, with 4 bases between the two germline ends. DNA for the CDR3: TGTGCCAGCAGTTACAGGGACACCGGGGAGCTGTTTTTT. Translation gives CASSYRDTGELFF.

J is TRBJ2-2 and V is TRBV28; TRBD2 matches at 10 bases. CDR3 length equals 18 residues. Trimming cost V 3 bases and J 6 bases; bases outside gene matches: 13. Per germline, CDR1 MDHEN and CDR2 SYDVKM. The CDR3 nucleotides are TGTGCCAGCAGTTTTGACAGGATACTAGCGGGAATCCCCGGGGAGCTGTTTTTT. Translating it yields CASSFDRILAGIPGELFF.

The chain uses TRBV28 and TRBJ1-2, with D perhaps matching TRBD1 (5 bases). The CDR3 sequence is 17 residues long. Trimming cost V 3 bases and J 0 bases, with 17 bases left between them. The V gene's germline CDR1 is MDHEN and CDR2 SYDVKM. Here the CDR3 reads CASSFPIRDRPNYGYTF. CDR3 bases: TGTGCCAGCAGTTTTCCGATCCGAGACAGACCTAACTATGGCTACACCTTC.

Comment on this clone: One junction end disagrees with the germline gene, perhaps due to a read error. This chain joins TRBV10-2 and TRBJ1-2, with D unresolved. The germline gives CDR1 WSHSY, CDR2 SAAADI. This CDR3 contains 12 residues. CDR3 bases: TGCGCCAGCAGTAAGTCTAACTATGGCTACACCTTC. Protein: CASSKSNYGYTF.

The CDR3 bases are TGCGCCAGCAGCCAGAATGGACTAGCGGGAGCAGATACGCAGTATTTT. Protein sequence: CASSQNGLAGADTQYF. J is TRBJ2-3 and V is TRBV5-1; TRBD2 aligns across 13 bases. The CDR3 has 16 residues. CDR1 SGHRS and CDR2 YFSETQ come from the germline V gene. V dropped 4 bases and J dropped 4; count of bases not matched to a gene: 6.

This chain links TRBV5-8 with TRBJ2-7, with 9 bases lining up with TRBD1. The germline V gene encodes CDR1 SGHTS and CDR2 YDEGEE. The CDR3 has 15 residues. Trimming removed 4 bases from V and 3 bases from J; junction bases left unmatched: 8. CDR3 protein: CASSRGTGIYYEQYF. The CDR3 DNA sequence: TGTGCCAGCAGCCGCGGGACAGGGATCTACTACGAGCAGTACTTC.

As concerns this clone: This same CDR3 is encoded by further DNA sequences in the sample. The chain links TRBV20-1 to TRBJ1-3; D unresolved. From germline, CDR1 is DFQATT and CDR2 SNEGSKA (reference sequence). The V end lost 6 bases, the J end lost 4 bases, and 7 bases lay between the germline ends. The CDR3 totals 11 residues. The CDR3 coding sequence is TGCAGTGCCCGAAGGGGAAACACCATATATTTT. Translating it yields CSARRGNTIYF.

This clone was counted a single time. J is TRBJ2-7 and V is TRBV5-1; D may be TRBD2 (5 bases). The CDR3 totals 13 residues. Germline CDR1 and CDR2: SGHRS and YFSETQ. Between the trimmed V and J ends, which lost 1 base and 7 bases, there was a span of 12 bases. The chain's CDR3 is CASSLTYGGEQYF. The CDR3 DNA follows: TGCGCCAGCAGCTTGACTTACGGAGGTGAGCAGTACTTC.

The chain is built from TRBV15 and TRBJ1-2, with D unclear. Trimming took 0 bases from V and 2 from J, leaving 10 bases between them. The CDR3 has 15 residues. From germline, CDR1 is LNHNV and CDR2 YYDKDF (reference sequence). CDR3 residues: CATSRDRMGNYGYTF. Here the CDR3 DNA reads TGTGCCACCAGCAGAGATCGAATGGGGAACTATGGCTACACCTTC.